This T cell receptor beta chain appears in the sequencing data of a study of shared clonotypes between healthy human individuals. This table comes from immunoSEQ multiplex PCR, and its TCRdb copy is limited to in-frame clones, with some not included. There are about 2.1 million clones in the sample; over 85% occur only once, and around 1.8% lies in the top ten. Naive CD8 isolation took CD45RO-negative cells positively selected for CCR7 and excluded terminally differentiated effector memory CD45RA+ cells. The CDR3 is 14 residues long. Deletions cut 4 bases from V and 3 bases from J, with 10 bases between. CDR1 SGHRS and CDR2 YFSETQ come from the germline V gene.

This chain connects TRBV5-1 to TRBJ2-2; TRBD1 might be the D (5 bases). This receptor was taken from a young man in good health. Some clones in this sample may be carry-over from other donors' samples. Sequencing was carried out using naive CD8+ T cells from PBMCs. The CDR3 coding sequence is TGCGCCAGCAGCGTCAGGGTAGACACCGGGGAGCTGTTTTTT. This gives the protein CASSVRVDTGELFF.